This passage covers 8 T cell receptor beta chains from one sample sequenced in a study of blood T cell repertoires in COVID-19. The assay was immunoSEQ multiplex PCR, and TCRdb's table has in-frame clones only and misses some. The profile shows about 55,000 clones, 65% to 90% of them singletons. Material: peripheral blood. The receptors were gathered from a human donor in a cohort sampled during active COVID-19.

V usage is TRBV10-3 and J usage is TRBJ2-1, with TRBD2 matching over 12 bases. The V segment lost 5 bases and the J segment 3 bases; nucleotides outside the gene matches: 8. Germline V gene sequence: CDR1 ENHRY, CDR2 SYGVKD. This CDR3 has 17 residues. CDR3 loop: CAISYSGTSGLYNEQFF. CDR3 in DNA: TGTGCCATCAGTTACTCCGGGACTAGCGGGCTCTACAATGAGCAGTTCTTC.

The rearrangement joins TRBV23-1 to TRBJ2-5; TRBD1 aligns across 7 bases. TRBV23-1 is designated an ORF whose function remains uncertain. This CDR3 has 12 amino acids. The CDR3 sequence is CASHRGRETQYF. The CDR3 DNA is TGCGCTTCGCACAGGGGTCGAGAGACCCAGTACTTC.

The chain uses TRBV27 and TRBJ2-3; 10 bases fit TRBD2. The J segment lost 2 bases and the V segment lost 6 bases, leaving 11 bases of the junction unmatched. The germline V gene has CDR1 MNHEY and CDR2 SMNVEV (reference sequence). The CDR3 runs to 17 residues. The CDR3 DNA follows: TGTGCCAGCAGAGCGCGGACTAGCGGTGTTCTCACAGATACGCAGTATTTT. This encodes CASRARTSGVLTDTQYF.

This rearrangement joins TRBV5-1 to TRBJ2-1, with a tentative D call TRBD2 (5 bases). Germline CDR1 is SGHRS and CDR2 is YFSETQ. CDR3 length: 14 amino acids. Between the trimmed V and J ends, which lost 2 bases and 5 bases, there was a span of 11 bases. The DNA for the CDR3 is TGCGCCAGCAGCTTCGGCCTAGCTAACAATGAGCAGTTCTTC. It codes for CASSFGLANNEQFF. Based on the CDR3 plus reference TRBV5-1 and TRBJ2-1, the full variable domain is KAGVTQTPRYLIKTRGQQVTLSCSPISGHRSVSWYQQTPGQGLQFLFEYFSETQRNKGNFPGRFSGRQFSNSRSEMNVSTLELGDSALYLCASSFGLANNEQFFGPGTRLTVL.

CDR3 nucleotides: TGTGCCAGCAGCTTAGGAGAACGAGCCGAACGCACAGATACGCAGTATTTT. It specifies CASSLGERAERTDTQYF. The genes are TRBV7-2 and TRBJ2-3; D is unresolved. The CDR3 is 17 residues long. The germline V and J ends were trimmed by 1 base and 1 base, with 15 bases remaining between them. The germline V gene has CDR1 SGHTA and CDR2 FQGNSA.

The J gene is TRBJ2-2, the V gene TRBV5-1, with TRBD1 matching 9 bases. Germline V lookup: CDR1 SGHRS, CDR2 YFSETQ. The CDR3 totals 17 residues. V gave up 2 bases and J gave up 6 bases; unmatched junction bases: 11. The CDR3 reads CASSFTDRGGLPGELFF. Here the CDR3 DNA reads TGCGCCAGCAGCTTTACTGACAGGGGGGGACTTCCCGGGGAGCTGTTTTTT. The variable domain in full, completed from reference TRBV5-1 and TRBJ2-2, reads KAGVTQTPRYLIKTRGQQVTLSCSPISGHRSVSWYQQTPGQGLQFLFEYFSETQRNKGNFPGRFSGRQFSNSRSEMNVSTLELGDSALYLCASSFTDRGGLPGELFFGEGSRLTVL.

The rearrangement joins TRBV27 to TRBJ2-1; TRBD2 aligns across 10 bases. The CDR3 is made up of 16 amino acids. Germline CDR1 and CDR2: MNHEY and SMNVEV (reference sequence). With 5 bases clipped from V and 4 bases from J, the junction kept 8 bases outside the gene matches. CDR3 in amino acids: CASSPSSGRGYNEQFF. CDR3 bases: TGTGCCAGCAGTCCCTCTAGCGGGAGAGGTTACAATGAGCAGTTCTTC.

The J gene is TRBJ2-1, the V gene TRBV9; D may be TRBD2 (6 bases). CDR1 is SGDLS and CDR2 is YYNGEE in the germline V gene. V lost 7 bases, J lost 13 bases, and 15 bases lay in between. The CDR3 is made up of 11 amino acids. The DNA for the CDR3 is TGTGCCAGCGGACCGGAGGGACTCCAGTTCTTC. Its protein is CASGPEGLQFF.